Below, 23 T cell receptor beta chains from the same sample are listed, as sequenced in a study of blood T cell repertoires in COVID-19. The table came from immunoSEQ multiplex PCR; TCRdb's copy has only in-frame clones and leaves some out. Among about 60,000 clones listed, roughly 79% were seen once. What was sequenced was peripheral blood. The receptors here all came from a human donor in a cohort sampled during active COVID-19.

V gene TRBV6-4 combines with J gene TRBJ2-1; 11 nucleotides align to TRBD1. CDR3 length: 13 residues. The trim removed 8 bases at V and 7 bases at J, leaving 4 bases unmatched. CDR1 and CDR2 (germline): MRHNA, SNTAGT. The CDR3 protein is CASGTGGINEQFF. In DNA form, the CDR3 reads TGTGCCAGCGGGACAGGGGGAATAAATGAGCAGTTCTTC.

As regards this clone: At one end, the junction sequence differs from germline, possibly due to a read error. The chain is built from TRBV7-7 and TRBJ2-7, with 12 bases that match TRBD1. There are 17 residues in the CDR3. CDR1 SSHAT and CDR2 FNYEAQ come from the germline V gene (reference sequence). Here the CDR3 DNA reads TGTGCTAGCAGCTTAGAGGGGGACAGGGGGCCTCCCTACGAGCAGTACTTC. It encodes CASSLEGDRGPPYEQYF.

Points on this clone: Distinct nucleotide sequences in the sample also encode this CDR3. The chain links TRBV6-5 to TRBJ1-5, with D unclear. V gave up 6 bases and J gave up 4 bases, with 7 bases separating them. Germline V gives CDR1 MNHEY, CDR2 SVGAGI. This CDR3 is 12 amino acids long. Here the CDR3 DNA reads TGTGCCAGCAGACAGAGTAATCAGCCCCAGCATTTT. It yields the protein CASRQSNQPQHF.

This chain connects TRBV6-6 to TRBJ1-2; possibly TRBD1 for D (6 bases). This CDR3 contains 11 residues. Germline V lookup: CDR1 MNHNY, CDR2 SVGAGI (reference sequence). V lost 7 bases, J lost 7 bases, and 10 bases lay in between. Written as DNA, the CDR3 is TGTGCCAGCAACTCCAGGGGTGGCTACACCTTC. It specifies CASNSRGGYTF.

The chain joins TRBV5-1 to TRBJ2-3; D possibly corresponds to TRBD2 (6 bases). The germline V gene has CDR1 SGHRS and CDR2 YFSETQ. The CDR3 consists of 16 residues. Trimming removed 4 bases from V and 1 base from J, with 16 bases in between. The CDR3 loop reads CASSPPGLAGTDTQYF. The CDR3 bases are TGCGCCAGCAGCCCTCCGGGGTTAGCGGGCACAGATACGCAGTATTTT. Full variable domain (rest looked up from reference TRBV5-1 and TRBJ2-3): KAGVTQTPRYLIKTRGQQVTLSCSPISGHRSVSWYQQTPGQGLQFLFEYFSETQRNKGNFPGRFSGRQFSNSRSEMNVSTLELGDSALYLCASSPPGLAGTDTQYFGPGTRLTVL.

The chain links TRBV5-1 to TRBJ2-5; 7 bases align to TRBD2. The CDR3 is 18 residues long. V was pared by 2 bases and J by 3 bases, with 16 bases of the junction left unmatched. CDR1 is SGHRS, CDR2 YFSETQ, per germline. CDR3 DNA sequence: TGCGCCAGCAGCTTAATAGCGGGCGTTTCGACGGTGGAAGAGACCCAGTACTTC. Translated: CASSLIAGVSTVEETQYF.

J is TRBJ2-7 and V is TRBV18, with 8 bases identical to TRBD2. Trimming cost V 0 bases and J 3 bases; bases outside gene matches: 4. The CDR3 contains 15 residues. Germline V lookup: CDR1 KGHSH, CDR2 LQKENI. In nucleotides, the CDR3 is TGTGCCAGCTCACCACCGAGCGGGAGCGGCTACGAGCAGTACTTC. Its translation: CASSPPSGSGYEQYF.

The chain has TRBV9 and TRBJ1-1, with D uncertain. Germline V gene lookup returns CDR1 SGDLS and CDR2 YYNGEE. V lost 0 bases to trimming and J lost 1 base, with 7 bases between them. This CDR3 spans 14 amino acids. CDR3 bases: TGTGCCAGCAGCGTAGGGCACCCGAACACTGAAGCTTTCTTT. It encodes CASSVGHPNTEAFF.

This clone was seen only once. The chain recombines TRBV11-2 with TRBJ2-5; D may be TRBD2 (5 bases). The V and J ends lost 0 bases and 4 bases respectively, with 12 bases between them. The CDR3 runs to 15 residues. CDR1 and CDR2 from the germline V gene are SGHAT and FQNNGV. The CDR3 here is CASSLEGSRTETQYF. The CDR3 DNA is TGTGCCAGCAGCTTAGAGGGGAGCAGGACAGAGACCCAGTACTTC.

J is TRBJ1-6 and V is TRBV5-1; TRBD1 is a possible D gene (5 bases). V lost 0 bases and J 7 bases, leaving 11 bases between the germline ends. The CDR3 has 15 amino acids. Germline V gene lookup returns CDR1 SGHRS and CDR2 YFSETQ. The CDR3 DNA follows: TGCGCCAGCAGCTTGGGACAGTTGGGGAATTCACCCCTCCACTTT. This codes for CASSLGQLGNSPLHF.

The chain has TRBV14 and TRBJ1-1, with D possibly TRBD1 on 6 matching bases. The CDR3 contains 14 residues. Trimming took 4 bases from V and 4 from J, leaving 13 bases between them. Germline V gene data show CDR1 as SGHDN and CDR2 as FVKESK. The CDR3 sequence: CASSLQTGSTEAFF. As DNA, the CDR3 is TGTGCCAGCAGCCTTCAGACAGGCTCCACTGAAGCTTTCTTT.

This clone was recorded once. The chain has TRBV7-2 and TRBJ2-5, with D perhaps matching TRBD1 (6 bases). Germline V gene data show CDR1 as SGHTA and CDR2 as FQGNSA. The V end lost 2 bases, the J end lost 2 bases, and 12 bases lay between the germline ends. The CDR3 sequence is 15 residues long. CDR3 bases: TGTGCCAGCAGCTTAAGGGGGTTGGGGCAAGAGACCCAGTACTTC. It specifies CASSLRGLGQETQYF.

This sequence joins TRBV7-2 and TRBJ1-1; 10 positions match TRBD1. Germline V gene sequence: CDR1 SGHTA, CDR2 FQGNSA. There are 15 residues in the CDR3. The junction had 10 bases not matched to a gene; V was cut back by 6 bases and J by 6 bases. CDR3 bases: TGTGCCAGCAGTCAGACAGGGGGCCTAGTCGCTGAAGCTTTCTTT. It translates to CASSQTGGLVAEAFF.

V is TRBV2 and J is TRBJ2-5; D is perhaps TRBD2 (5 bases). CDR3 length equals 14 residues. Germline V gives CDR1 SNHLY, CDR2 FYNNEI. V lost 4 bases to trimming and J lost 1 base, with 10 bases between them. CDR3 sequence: CASSVMRAQETQYF. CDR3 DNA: TGTGCCAGCAGTGTGATGAGGGCCCAAGAGACCCAGTACTTC.

The CDR3 loop reads CASSQEIIVSTGELFF. CDR3 sequence (DNA): TGCGCCAGCAGCCAAGAAATTATAGTATCTACCGGGGAGCTGTTTTTT. The chain employs TRBV4-1 and TRBJ2-2; D unresolved. The germline CDR1 and CDR2 sequences are MGHRA and YSYEKL. The CDR3 has 16 amino acids. The germline V and J ends were trimmed by 0 bases and 5 bases, with 13 bases remaining between them.

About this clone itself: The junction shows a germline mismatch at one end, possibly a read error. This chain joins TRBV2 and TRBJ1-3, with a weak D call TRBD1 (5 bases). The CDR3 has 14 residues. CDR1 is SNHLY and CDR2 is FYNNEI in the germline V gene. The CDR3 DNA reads TGTGCCAGCAATGAACTCTCGGCGGGGGGCACCATATATTTT. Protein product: CASNELSAGGTIYF.

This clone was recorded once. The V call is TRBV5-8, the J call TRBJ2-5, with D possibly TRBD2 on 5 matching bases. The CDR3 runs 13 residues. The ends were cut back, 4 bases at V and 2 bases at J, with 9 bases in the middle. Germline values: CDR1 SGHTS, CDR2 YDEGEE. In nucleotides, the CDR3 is TGTGCCAGCAGCCATCCGGGACAAGAGACCCAGTACTTC. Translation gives CASSHPGQETQYF.

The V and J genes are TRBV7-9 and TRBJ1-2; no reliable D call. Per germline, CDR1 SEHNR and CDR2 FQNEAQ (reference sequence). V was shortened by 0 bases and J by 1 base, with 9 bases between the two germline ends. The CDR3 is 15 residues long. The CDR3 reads CASSLAMAVNYGYTF. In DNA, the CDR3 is TGTGCCAGCAGCTTAGCGATGGCGGTTAACTATGGCTACACCTTC.

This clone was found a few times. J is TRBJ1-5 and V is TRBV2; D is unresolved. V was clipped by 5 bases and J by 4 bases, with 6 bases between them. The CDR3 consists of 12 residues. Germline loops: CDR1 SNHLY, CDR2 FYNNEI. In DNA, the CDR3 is TGTGCCAGCAGTCCACTAAATCAGCCCCAGCATTTT. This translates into CASSPLNQPQHF.

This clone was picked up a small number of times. The CDR3 DNA reads as TGTGCCAGAAGCTTGGGGACTAGCGGGGGGCCCTACAATGAGCAGTTCTTC. Protein: CARSLGTSGGPYNEQFF. The chain has TRBV5-3 and TRBJ2-1, with 14 bases identical to TRBD2. TRBV5-3 is an ORF for which the function is uncertain. The CDR3 loop spans 17 amino acids. V gave up 0 bases and J gave up 2 bases; unmatched junction bases: 1.

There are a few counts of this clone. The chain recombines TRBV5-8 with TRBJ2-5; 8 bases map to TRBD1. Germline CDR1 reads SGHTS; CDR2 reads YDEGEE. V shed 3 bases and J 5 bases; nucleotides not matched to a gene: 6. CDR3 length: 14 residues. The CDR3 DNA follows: TGTGCCAGCAGCTGGGGGACAGGCGGGGAGACCCAGTACTTC. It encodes CASSWGTGGETQYF.

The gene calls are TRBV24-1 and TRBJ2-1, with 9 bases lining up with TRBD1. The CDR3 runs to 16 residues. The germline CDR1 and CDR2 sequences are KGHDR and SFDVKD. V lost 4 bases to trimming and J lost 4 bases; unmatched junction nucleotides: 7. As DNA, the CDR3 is TGTGCCACCAGTGACCCCACCGGGACAGGGTACAATGAGCAGTTCTTC. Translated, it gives CATSDPTGTGYNEQFF.

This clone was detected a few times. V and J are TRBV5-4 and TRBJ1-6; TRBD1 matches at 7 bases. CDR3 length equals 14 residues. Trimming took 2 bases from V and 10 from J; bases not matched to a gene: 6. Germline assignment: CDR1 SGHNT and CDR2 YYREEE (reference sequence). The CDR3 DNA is TGTGCCAGCAGCTTTCAGGGGGGTAGGTCACCCCTCCACTTT. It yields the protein CASSFQGGRSPLHF.